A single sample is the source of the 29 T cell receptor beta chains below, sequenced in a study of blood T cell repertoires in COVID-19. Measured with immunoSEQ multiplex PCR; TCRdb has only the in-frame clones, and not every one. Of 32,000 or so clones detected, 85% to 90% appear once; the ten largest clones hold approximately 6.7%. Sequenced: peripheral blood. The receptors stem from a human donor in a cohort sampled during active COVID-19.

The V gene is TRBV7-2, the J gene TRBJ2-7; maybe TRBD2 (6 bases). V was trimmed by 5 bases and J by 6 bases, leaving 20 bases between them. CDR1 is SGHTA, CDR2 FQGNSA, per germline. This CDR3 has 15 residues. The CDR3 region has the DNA TGTGCCAGCAGCAAGAGGCACATGCTAGCGTTCGAGCAGTACTTC. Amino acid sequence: CASSKRHMLAFEQYF.

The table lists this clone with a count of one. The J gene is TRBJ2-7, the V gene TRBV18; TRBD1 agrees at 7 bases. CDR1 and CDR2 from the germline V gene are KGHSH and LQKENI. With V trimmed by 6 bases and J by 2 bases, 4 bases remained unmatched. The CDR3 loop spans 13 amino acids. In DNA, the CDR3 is TGTGCCAGCTCGCCGGGACAGCCCTACGAGCAGTACTTC. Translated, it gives CASSPGQPYEQYF.

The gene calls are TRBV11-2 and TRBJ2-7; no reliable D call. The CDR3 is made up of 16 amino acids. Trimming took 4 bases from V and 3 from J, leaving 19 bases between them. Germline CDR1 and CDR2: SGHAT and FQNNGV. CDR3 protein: CASSSSERLVLYEQYF. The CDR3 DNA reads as TGTGCCAGCAGCTCCTCGGAAAGGCTAGTTCTCTACGAGCAGTACTTC.

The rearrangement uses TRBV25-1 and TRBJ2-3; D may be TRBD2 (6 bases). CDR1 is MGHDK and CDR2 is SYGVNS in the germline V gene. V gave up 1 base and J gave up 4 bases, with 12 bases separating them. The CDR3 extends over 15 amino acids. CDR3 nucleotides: TGTGCCAGCAGTGAATCGCGGGCGGGGCCAGATACGCAGTATTTT. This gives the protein CASSESRAGPDTQYF.

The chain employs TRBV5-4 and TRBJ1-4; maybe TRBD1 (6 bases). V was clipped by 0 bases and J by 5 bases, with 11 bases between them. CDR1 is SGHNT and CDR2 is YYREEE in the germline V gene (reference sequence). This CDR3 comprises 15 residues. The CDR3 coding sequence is TGTGCCAGCAGCTTGGATCAGGGGCAGAATGAAAAACTGTTTTTT. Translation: CASSLDQGQNEKLFF.

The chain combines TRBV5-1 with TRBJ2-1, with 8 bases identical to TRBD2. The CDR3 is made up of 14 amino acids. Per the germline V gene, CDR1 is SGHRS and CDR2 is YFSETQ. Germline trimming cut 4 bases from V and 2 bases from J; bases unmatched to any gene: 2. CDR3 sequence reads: CASSPGLAYNEQFF. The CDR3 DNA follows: TGCGCCAGCAGCCCGGGACTAGCCTACAATGAGCAGTTCTTC.

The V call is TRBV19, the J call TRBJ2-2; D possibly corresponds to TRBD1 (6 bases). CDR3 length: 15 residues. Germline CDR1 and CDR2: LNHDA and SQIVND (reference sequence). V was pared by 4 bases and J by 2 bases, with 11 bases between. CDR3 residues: CASSTAGTNTGELFF. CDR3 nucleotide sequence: TGTGCCAGTAGTACAGCCGGGACAAACACCGGGGAGCTGTTTTTT. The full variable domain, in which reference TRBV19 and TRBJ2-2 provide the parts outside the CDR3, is DGGITQSPKYLFRKEGQNVTLSCEQNLNHDAMYWYRQDPGQGLRLIYYSQIVNDFQKGDIAEGYSVSREKKESFPLTVTSAQKNPTAFYLCASSTAGTNTGELFFGEGSRLTVL.

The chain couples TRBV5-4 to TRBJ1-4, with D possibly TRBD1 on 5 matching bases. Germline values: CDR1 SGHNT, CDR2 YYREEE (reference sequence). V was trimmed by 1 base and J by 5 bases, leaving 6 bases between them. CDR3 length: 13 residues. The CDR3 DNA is TGTGCCAGCAGCTTGCGGGGGAATGAAAAACTGTTTTTT. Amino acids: CASSLRGNEKLFF.

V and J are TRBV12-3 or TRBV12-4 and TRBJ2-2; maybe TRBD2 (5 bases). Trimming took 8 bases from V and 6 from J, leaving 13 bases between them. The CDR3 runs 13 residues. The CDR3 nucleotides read TGTGCCAGCCGAGGGAGTCCCTCCGGGGAGCTGTTTTTT. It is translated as CASRGSPSGELFF.

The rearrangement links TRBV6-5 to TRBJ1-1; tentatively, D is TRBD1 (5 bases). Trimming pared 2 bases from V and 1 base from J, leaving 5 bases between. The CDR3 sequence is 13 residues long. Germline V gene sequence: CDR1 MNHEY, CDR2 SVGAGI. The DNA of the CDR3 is TGTGCCAGCAGTTACAGGGGGAACACTGAAGCTTTCTTT. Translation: CASSYRGNTEAFF.

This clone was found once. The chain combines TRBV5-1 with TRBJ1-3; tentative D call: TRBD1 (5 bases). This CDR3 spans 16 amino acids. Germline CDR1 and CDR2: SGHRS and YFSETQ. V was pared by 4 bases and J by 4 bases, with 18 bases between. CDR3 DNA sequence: TGCGCCAGCAGCCACTCGGGAGGGGCTCTGGGAAACACCATATATTTT. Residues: CASSHSGGALGNTIYF.

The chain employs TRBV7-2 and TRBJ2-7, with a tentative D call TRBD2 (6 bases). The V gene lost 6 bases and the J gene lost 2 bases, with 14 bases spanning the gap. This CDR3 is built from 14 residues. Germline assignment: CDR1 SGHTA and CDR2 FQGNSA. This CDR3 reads CASSTGLSPYEQYF. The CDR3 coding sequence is TGTGCCAGCAGTACGGGACTTTCCCCCTACGAGCAGTACTTC.

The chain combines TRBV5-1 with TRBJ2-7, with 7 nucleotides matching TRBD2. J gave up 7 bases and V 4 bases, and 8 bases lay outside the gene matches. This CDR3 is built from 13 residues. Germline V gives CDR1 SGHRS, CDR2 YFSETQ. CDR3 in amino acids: CASSPRSGGEQYF. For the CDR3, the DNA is TGCGCCAGCAGCCCCCGGTCGGGGGGAGAGCAGTACTTC. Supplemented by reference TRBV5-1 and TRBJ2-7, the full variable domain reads KAGVTQTPRYLIKTRGQQVTLSCSPISGHRSVSWYQQTPGQGLQFLFEYFSETQRNKGNFPGRFSGRQFSNSRSEMNVSTLELGDSALYLCASSPRSGGEQYFGPGTRLTVT.

The DNA for the CDR3 is TGCGCCAGCAGCTTGTCAGGGCTTAATGAAAAACTGTTTTTT. Encoded protein: CASSLSGLNEKLFF. The chain couples TRBV5-1 to TRBJ1-4, with D possibly being TRBD1 (5 bases). Germline V CDR1 and CDR2: SGHRS, YFSETQ. Trimming pared 1 base from V and 4 bases from J, leaving 8 bases between. This CDR3 spans 14 amino acids.

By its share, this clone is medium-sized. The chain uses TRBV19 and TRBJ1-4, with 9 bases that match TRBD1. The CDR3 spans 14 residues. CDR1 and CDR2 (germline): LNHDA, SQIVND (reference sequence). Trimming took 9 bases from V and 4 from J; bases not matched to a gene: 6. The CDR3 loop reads CASSPGQGNEKLFF. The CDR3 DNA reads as TGTGCCAGCAGCCCGGGACAGGGTAATGAAAAACTGTTTTTT.

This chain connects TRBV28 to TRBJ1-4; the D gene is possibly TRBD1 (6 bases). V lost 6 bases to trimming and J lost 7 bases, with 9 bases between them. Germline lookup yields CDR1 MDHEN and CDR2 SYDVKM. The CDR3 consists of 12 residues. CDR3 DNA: TGTGCCAGCAGACAGGGCTCTGAAAAACTGTTTTTT. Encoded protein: CASRQGSEKLFF.

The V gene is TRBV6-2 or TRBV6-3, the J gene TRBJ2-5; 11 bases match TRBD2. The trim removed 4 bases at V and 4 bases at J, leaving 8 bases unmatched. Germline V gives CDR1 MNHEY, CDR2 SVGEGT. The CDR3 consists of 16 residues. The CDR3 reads CASSWLAGGLGETQYF. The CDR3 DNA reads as TGTGCCAGCAGTTGGCTAGCGGGGGGATTGGGAGAGACCCAGTACTTC.

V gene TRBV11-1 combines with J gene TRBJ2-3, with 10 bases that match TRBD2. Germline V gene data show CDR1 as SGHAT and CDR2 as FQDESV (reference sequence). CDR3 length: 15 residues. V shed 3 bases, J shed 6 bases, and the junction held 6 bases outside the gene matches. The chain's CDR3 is CASSFSAGGPDTQYF. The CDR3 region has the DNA TGTGCCAGCAGCTTCTCAGCGGGGGGGCCTGATACGCAGTATTTT.

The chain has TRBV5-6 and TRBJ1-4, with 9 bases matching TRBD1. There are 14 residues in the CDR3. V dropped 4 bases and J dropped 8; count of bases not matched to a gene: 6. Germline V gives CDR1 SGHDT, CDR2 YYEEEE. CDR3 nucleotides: TGTGCCAGCAGCCTGGGACAGGGTCACGAAAAACTGTTTTTT. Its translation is CASSLGQGHEKLFF. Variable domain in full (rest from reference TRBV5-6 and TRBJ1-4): DAGVTQSPTHLIKTRGQQVTLRCSPKSGHDTVSWYQQALGQGPQFIFQYYEEEERQRGNFPDRFSGHQFPNYSSELNVNALLLGDSALYLCASSLGQGHEKLFFGSGTQLSVL.

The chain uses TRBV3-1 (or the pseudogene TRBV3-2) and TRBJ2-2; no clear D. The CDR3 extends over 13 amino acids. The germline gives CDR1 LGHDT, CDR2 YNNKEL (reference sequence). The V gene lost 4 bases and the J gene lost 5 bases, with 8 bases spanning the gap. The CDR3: CASSPPPTGELFF. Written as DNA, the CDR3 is TGTGCCAGCAGCCCCCCTCCGACCGGGGAGCTGTTTTTT.

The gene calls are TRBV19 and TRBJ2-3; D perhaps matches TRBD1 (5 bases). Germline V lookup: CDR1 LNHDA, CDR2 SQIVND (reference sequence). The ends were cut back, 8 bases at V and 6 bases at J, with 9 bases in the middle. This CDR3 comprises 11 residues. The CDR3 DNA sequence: TGTGCCAGTGGGGCAGGTGATACGCAGTATTTT. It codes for CASGAGDTQYF.

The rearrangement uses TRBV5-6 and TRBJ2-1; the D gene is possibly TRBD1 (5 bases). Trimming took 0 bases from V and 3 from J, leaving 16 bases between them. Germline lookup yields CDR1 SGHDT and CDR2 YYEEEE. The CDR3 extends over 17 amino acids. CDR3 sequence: CASSLAGQGLSYNEQFF. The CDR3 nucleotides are TGTGCCAGCAGCTTGGCAGGACAAGGGCTAAGCTACAATGAGCAGTTCTTC.

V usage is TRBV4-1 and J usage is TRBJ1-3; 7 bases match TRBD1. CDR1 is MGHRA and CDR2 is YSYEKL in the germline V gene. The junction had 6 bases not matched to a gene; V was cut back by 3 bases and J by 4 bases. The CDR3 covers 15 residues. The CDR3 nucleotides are TGCGCCAGCAGCCACCCTCGACAGGGAGGAAACACCATATATTTT. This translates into CASSHPRQGGNTIYF.

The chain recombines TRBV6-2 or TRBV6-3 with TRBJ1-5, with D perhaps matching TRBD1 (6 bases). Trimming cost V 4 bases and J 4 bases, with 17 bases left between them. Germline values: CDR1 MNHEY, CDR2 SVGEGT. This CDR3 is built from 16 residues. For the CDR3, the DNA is TGTGCCAGCAGTTCATCAGGGGTTCTCGTGAATCAGCCCCAGCATTTT. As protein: CASSSSGVLVNQPQHF.

CDR3 coding DNA: TGTGCCACCAGTGGCCTTAAATCGGGACAGGGAAGTTTTCGGGATCAGCCCCAGCATTTT. Protein: CATSGLKSGQGSFRDQPQHF. The chain recombines TRBV24-1 with TRBJ1-5, with TRBD1 matching over 9 bases. The CDR3 consists of 20 residues. V gave up 5 bases and J gave up 5 bases; unmatched junction bases: 21. The V gene's germline CDR1 is KGHDR and CDR2 SFDVKD.

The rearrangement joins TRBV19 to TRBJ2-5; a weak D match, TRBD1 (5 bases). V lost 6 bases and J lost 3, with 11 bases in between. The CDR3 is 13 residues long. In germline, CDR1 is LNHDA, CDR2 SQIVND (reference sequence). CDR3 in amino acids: CASSFPGKETQYF. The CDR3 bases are TGTGCCAGTAGCTTTCCAGGGAAAGAGACCCAGTACTTC. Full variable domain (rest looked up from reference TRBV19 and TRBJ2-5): DGGITQSPKYLFRKEGQNVTLSCEQNLNHDAMYWYRQDPGQGLRLIYYSQIVNDFQKGDIAEGYSVSREKKESFPLTVTSAQKNPTAFYLCASSFPGKETQYFGPGTRLLVL.

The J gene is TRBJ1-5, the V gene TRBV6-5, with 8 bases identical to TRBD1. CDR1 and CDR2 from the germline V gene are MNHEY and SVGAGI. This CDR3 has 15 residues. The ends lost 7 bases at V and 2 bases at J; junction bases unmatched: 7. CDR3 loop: CASTLTGEGNQPQHF. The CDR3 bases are TGTGCCAGCACCCTGACAGGGGAAGGCAATCAGCCCCAGCATTTT.

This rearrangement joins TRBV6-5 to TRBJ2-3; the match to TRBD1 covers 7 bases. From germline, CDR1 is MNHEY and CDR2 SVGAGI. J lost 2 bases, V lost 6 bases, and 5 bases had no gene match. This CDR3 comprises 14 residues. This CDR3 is CASSRDRDTDTQYF. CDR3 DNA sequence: TGTGCCAGCAGCAGGGACAGAGACACAGATACGCAGTATTTT.

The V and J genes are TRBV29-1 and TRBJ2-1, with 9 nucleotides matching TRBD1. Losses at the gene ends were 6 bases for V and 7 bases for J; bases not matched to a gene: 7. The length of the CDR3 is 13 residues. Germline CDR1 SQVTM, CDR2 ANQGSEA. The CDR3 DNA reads TGCAGCGTCCGGACAGGGGATAGGAATGAGCAGTTCTTC. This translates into CSVRTGDRNEQFF.